The 24 T cell receptor beta chains listed next were all sequenced from one sample in a study of identical twins. A single record per CDR3 protein comes from TCRdb applying MiXCR to the 5' RACE reads. This table holds 250,000 to 300,000 distinct CDR3 sequences, roughly 8.6% found once. In addition, the sample was reused for a study of yellow fever vaccine responses in identical twins.

The source material was CD8+ T cells sorted from blood. All receptors derive from a woman aged 18-29 years in good health.

This clonotype was detected many times. The chain's CDR3 is CASSSGPSRYGYTF. The CDR3 region has the DNA TGTGCCAGCAGCTCTGGGCCCTCTCGCTATGGCTACACCTTC. This rearrangement joins TRBV7-9 to TRBJ1-2; the D is unclear. The germline V gene has CDR1 SEHNR and CDR2 FQNEAQ (reference sequence). The CDR3 extends over 14 amino acids. The V end was cut by 4 bases, the J end by 4 bases, with 13 bases between.

This clonotype was seen many times. Relative to the germline gene, one junction end is altered; a read error may explain this. The chain employs TRBV12-3 or TRBV12-4 and TRBJ2-2, with D unclear. This CDR3 region has 11 residues. This CDR3 is CASTLSGELFF. The CDR3 bases are TGTGCCAGCACTTTATCCGGGGAGCTGTTTTTT.

This clonotype was recorded at least ten times. The CDR3 nucleotides are TGTGCCGGTCGGACTAGCCTCTATCCCACCGGGGAGCTGTTTTTT. Residues: CAGRTSLYPTGELFF. The chain joins TRBV6-1 to TRBJ2-2; 8 positions match TRBD2. J lost 4 bases, V lost 11 bases, and 12 bases had no gene match. CDR1 MNHNS and CDR2 SASEGT come from the germline V gene. This CDR3 region has 15 residues.

The genes are TRBV19 and TRBJ2-1, with 12 positions matching TRBD2. Germline V gives CDR1 LNHDA, CDR2 SQIVND (reference sequence). V lost 5 bases, J lost 5 bases, and 7 bases stayed unmatched. This CDR3 region has 16 residues. DNA of the CDR3: TGTGCCAGTAGTCCGCTAGCGGGGGGGCTGAACAATGAGCAGTTCTTC. It is translated as CASSPLAGGLNNEQFF.

The CDR3 sequence: CASSYGADEQYF. In DNA form, the CDR3 reads TGTGCCAGCAGTTACGGGGCGGACGAGCAGTACTTC. This chain links TRBV6-2 or TRBV6-3 with TRBJ2-7; possible D gene TRBD1, 5 bases. CDR3 length equals 12 residues. Germline V gives CDR1 MNHEY, CDR2 SVGEGT. V shed 2 bases and J shed 5 bases, with 7 bases lying between them.

The V and J genes are TRBV29-1 and TRBJ2-7; the D is unclear. The germline V gene encodes CDR1 SQVTM and CDR2 ANQGSEA. The CDR3 is made up of 12 amino acids. V was trimmed by 7 bases and J by 2 bases, leaving 12 bases between them. CDR3 sequence: CSGIIGPYEQYF. In DNA, the CDR3 is TGCAGCGGAATAATTGGTCCCTACGAGCAGTACTTC.

As regards this clonotype: A junction end diverges from the germline sequence, so it may reflect a read error. V and J are TRBV29-1 and TRBJ2-2, with 11 bases lining up with TRBD1. From germline, CDR1 is SQVTM and CDR2 ANQGSEA. This CDR3 region has 15 residues. CDR3 nucleotide sequence: TGCAGCGTAGAACCGGGACAGGGGGTTACCGGGGAGCTTTTTTTT. It translates to CSVEPGQGVTGELFF.

The rearrangement joins TRBV29-1 to TRBJ2-1, with 9 nucleotides matching TRBD2. Germline CDR1 and CDR2: SQVTM and ANQGSEA. This CDR3 has 13 amino acids. V shed 6 bases and J 6 bases; nucleotides not matched to a gene: 6. The CDR3 reads CSVLSGSINEQFF. DNA for the CDR3: TGCAGCGTCCTTAGCGGGAGTATCAATGAGCAGTTCTTC.

The chain uses TRBV6-1 and TRBJ2-7; 8 bases are shared with TRBD2. With V trimmed by 3 bases and J by 2 bases, 3 bases remained unmatched. CDR3 length equals 14 residues. Germline V gene data show CDR1 as MNHNS and CDR2 as SASEGT. CDR3 in DNA: TGTGCCAGCAGTGAGAAGCGGGGGCCCTACGAGCAGTACTTC. This translates into CASSEKRGPYEQYF.

The chain employs TRBV12-2 and TRBJ1-1. TRBV12-2 is listed as a pseudogene. This CDR3 comprises 14 residues. The CDR3 region is CASRFPRVNTEAFF. In nucleotides, the CDR3 is TGTGCAAGTCGCTTCCCAAGGGTAAACACTGAAGCTTTCTTT.

The gene calls are TRBV13 and TRBJ2-3, with TRBD2 identical over 11 bases. The germline V gene encodes CDR1 PRHDT and CDR2 FYEKMQ (reference sequence). The CDR3 is made up of 17 amino acids. The ends lost 5 bases at V and 4 bases at J; junction bases unmatched: 11. CDR3 protein: CASSRGLAGGPPDTQYF. Written as DNA, the CDR3 is TGTGCCAGCAGCAGGGGCTTAGCGGGAGGGCCTCCAGATACGCAGTATTTT.

The gene calls are TRBV9 and TRBJ2-2; unclear D gene. V was trimmed by 0 bases and J by 0 bases, leaving 6 bases between them. Per the germline V gene, CDR1 is SGDLS and CDR2 is YYNGEE. This CDR3 region has 15 residues. The CDR3 DNA is TGTGCCAGCAGCGTAGAAGGGACGAACACCGGGGAGCTGTTTTTT. The encoded protein is CASSVEGTNTGELFF.

This clonotype was recorded at least ten times. This rearrangement joins TRBV10-3 to TRBJ2-7; TRBD1 is a possible D gene (6 bases). V was pared by 10 bases and J by 3 bases, with 7 bases between. This CDR3 contains 10 residues. Germline V gene data show CDR1 as ENHRY and CDR2 as SYGVKD. The CDR3 bases are TGTGCCACAGGGGACTACGAGCAGTACTTC. It is translated as CATGDYEQYF.

The rearrangement uses TRBV28 and TRBJ1-2; no reliable D call. CDR3 length: 15 amino acids. Trimming cost V 1 base and J 8 bases, with 17 bases left between them. From germline, CDR1 is MDHEN and CDR2 SYDVKM. The DNA for the CDR3 is TGTGCCAGCAGTTTATTACGGAGGTGGGAGGAGGGCTACACCTTC. Its protein is CASSLLRRWEEGYTF.

This chain connects TRBV20-1 to TRBJ1-6; TRBD1 is a possible D gene (5 bases). Germline V gives CDR1 DFQATT, CDR2 SNEGSKA (reference sequence). Trimming shortened V by 0 bases and J by 7 bases, and 16 bases separated the two germline ends. The CDR3 contains 16 residues. CDR3 DNA sequence: TGCAGTGCTAGAGATTTAAGGGGATCGTTGAATTCACCCCTCCACTTT. It encodes CSARDLRGSLNSPLHF.

The table lists this clonotype with many counts. The CDR3 DNA follows: TGTGCCACCAGCAGAGGGAAGGACACCGGGGAGCTGTTTTTT. Amino acid sequence: CATSRGKDTGELFF. V usage is TRBV15 and J usage is TRBJ2-2, with D uncertain. Germline CDR1 is LNHNV and CDR2 is YYDKDF (reference sequence). This CDR3 is 14 amino acids long. Trimming shortened V by 1 base and J by 3 bases, and 6 bases separated the two germline ends.

This clonotype was seen more than once but under ten times. The chain links TRBV21-1 to TRBJ1-5. TRBV21-1 is deemed a pseudogene. The CDR3 runs 16 residues. The CDR3 bases are TGTGCCAGCAGCAAAGCGATTTGGGGGTGCAATCAGCCCCAGCATTTT. It encodes CASSKAIWGCNQPQHF.

This clonotype was counted between two and nine times. CDR3 loop: CASSADYNEQFF. CDR3 DNA: TGTGCCAGCAGTGCCGACTATAATGAGCAGTTCTTC. The chain has TRBV27 and TRBJ2-1; tentative D call: TRBD2 (5 bases). The length of the CDR3 is 12 residues. Trimming cost V 5 bases and J 7 bases, with 9 bases left between them. Germline values: CDR1 MNHEY, CDR2 SMNVEV (reference sequence).

This clonotype was seen a few times. The chain recombines TRBV5-1 with TRBJ2-3; D is unresolved. Germline CDR1 SGHRS, CDR2 YFSETQ. The CDR3 runs 15 residues. Trimming shortened V by 0 bases and J by 2 bases, and 10 bases separated the two germline ends. CDR3 DNA sequence: TGCGCCAGCAGCTTGGAGGGCAGGACCACAGATACGCAGTATTTT. It is translated as CASSLEGRTTDTQYF.

The chain is built from TRBV7-2 and TRBJ2-7, with 8 bases identical to TRBD2. The CDR3 consists of 16 residues. Trimming removed 2 bases from V and 3 bases from J; junction bases left unmatched: 9. Per the germline V gene, CDR1 is SGHTA and CDR2 is FQGNSA. The CDR3 sequence: CASSLIREGKGYEQYF. CDR3 DNA sequence: TGTGCCAGCAGCTTAATACGGGAGGGCAAGGGCTACGAGCAGTACTTC.

At least ten counts were recorded for this clonotype. The chain employs TRBV29-1 and TRBJ1-1; D unresolved. CDR1 and CDR2 from the germline V gene are SQVTM and ANQGSEA. The CDR3 spans 14 residues. The V gene lost 1 base and the J gene lost 1 base, with 10 bases spanning the gap. CDR3 DNA sequence: TGCAGCGTTGAAGGGTGGGTACCGAACACTGAAGCTTTCTTT. Translated, it gives CSVEGWVPNTEAFF.

This clonotype was picked up many times. J is TRBJ2-7 and V is TRBV4-3; D is perhaps TRBD2 (6 bases). The V end was cut by 1 base, the J end by 2 bases, with 9 bases between. Germline CDR1 LGHNA, CDR2 YSLEER. CDR3 length: 14 residues. In nucleotides, the CDR3 is TGCGCCAGCAGCCAAGCCCGGGAGCCCTACGAGCAGTACTTC. Its translation: CASSQAREPYEQYF.

The chain recombines TRBV12-3 or TRBV12-4 with TRBJ2-7; 7 nucleotides line up with TRBD1. With 2 bases clipped from V and 2 bases from J, the junction kept 3 bases outside the gene matches. CDR3 length: 14 residues. Here the CDR3 reads CASSLPGQPYEQYF. As DNA, the CDR3 is TGTGCCAGCAGTTTACCGGGACAGCCCTACGAGCAGTACTTC.

In this sample, this clonotype turned up many times. The chain has TRBV12-3 or TRBV12-4 and TRBJ1-2; D unresolved. The CDR3 contains 13 residues. The V end lost 6 bases, the J end lost 4 bases, and 12 bases lay between the germline ends. Here the CDR3 reads CASSLPTSYGYTF. The CDR3 DNA reads TGTGCCAGCAGCCTCCCTACAAGCTATGGCTACACCTTC.